Included here is one T cell receptor (beta chain) sequence, with context. What it binds is unknown. The time point here: patch test 2, 6 weeks after DPC sensitization. This sample's treatment: therapeutic diphenylcyclopropenone sensitization with weekly scalp DPC. Whole blood that had not been fractionated was the source of extracted total RNA. The sample is drawn from a study of human T cells and chemical hapten exposure. Study in general: The sensitizing agent was 2% DPC, placed on approximately 2 cm by approximately 2 cm of upper inner arm skin. Diphenylcyclopropenone was administered weekly to the scalp of patients throughout the approximately 23-week study. A patient group, mainly female, showed alopecia areata, totalis or universalis. Study observations and caveats: While controls formed fewer of them, expanded TCRs formed significantly more large CDR3 similarity clusters.

The CDR3 length is 15 residues. V was shortened by 0 bases and J by 7 bases, with 13 bases between the two germline ends. Germline-derived CDR1 and CDR2 are MGHRA and YSYEKL. TCRdb re-analysed the RACE reads in MiXCR, keeping a single row per CDR3 protein. The sample has 35,000 to 45,000 distinct CDR3 sequences, roughly a tenth seen once; the top ten hold 13% to 15%. The receptor was derived from a young woman with alopecia areata. Some clones in this sample may be carry-over from other donors' samples. The chain recombines TRBV4-1 with TRBJ1-5, with unresolved D. Sample: whole blood, taken in connection with sensitization to the hapten diphenylcyclopropenone (DPC). The CDR3 sequence: CASSQDPGAGQPQHF. The CDR3 coding sequence is TGCGCCAGCAGCCAAGATCCGGGCGCGGGGCAGCCCCAGCATTTT.